This entry concerns a single T cell receptor (beta chain). These data originate in a study of control samples from healthy donors and cancer patients. The CDR3 totals 14 residues. Trimming removed 0 bases from V and 6 bases from J, with 10 bases in between. Germline CDR1 is SGHNT and CDR2 is YYREEE (reference sequence). Profiling relied on immunoSEQ multiplex PCR, and the TCRdb table lists in-frame clones only, not all of them. Of 200,000 to 250,000 clones in the sample, roughly 94% were seen once. The sample comprised blood. The chain carries TRBV5-4 and TRBJ1-5; D gene uncertain. The clonotype originates from a man aged 45 to 65 in good health. The CDR3 reads CASSLAGISQPQHF. CDR3 sequence (DNA): TGTGCCAGCAGCTTGGCTGGGATCTCTCAGCCCCAGCATTTT.